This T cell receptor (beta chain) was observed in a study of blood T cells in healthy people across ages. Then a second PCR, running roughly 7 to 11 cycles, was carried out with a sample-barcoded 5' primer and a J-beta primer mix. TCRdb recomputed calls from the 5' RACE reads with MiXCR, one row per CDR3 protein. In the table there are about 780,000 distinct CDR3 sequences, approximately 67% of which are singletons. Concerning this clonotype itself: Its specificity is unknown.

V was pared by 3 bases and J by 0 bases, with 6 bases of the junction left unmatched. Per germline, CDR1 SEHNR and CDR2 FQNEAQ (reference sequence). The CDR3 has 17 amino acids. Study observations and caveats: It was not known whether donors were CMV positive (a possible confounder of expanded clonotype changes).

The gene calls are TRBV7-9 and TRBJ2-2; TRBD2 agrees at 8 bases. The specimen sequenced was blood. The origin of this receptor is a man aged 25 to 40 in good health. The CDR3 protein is CASSLAGTRANTGELFF. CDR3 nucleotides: TGTGCCAGCAGCTTGGCGGGGACTAGAGCGAACACCGGGGAGCTGTTTTTT.